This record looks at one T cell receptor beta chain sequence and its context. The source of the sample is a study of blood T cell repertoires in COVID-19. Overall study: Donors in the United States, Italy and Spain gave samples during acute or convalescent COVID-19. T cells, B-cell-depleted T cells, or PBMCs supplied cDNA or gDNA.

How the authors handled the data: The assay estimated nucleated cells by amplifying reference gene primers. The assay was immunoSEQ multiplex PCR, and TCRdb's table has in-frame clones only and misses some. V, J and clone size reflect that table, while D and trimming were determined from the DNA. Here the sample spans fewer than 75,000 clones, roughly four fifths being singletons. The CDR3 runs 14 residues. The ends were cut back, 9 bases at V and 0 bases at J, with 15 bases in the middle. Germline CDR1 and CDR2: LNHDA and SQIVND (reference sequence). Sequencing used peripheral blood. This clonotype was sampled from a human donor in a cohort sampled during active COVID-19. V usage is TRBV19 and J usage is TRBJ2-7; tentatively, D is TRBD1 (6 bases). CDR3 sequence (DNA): TGTGCCAGCAGACAGGCGGTCGCCTCCTACGAGCAGTACTTC. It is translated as CASRQAVASYEQYF.